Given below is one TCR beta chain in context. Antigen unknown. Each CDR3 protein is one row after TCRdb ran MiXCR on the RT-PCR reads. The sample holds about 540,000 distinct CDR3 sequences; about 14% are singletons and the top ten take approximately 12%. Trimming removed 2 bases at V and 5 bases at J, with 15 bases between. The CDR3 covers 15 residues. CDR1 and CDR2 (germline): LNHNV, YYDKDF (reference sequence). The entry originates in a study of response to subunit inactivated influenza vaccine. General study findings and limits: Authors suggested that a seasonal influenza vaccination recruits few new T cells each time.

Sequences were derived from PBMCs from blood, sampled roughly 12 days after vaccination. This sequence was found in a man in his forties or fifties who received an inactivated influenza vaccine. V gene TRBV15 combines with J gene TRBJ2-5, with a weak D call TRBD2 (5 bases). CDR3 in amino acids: CATSRRFEGLETQYF. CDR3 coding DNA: TGTGCCACCAGCAGAAGGTTCGAGGGCCTTGAGACCCAGTACTTC.